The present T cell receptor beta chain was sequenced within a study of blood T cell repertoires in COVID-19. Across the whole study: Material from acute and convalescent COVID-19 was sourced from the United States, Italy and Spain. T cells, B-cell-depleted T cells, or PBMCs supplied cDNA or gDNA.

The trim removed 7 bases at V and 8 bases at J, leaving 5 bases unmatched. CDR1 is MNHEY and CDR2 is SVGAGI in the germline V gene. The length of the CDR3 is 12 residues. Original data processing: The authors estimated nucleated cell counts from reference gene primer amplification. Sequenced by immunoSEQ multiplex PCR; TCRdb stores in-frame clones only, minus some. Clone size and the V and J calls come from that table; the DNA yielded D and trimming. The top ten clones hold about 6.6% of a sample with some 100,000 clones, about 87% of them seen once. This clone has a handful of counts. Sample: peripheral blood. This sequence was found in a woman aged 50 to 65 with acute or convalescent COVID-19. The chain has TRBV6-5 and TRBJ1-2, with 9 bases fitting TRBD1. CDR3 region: CASTKGQGGYTF. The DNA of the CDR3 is TGTGCCAGCACCAAGGGACAGGGCGGCTACACCTTC.